These 26 T cell receptor beta chains were all obtained from the same sample, sequenced in a study of shared clonotypes between healthy human individuals. Naive CD8 cells, CD45RO-negative and positively selected for CCR7, excluded terminally differentiated effector memory CD45RA+ cells. TCRdb keeps only in-frame clones here, not all; method: immunoSEQ multiplex PCR. The sample includes some 2.1 million clones, about 95% seen only once; the top ten take 0.85% to 1.2%. The sequenced material came from naive CD8+ T cells sorted from blood. The receptors were sampled from a man aged 18 to 30 in good health.

The chain employs TRBV6-5 and TRBJ1-2, with a weak D call TRBD1 (5 bases). The CDR3 covers 13 residues. The V gene's germline CDR1 is MNHEY and CDR2 SVGAGI. The V end was cut by 8 bases, the J end by 6 bases, with 16 bases between. The CDR3 reads CASHRGGENGYTF. CDR3 DNA: TGTGCCAGCCATAGGGGAGGGGAGAATGGCTACACCTTC.

The chain combines TRBV19 with TRBJ2-7, with TRBD2 identical over 7 bases. The CDR3 has 13 residues. V lost 3 bases, J lost 3 bases, and 2 bases stayed unmatched. Per germline, CDR1 LNHDA and CDR2 SQIVND (reference sequence). The CDR3 is CASSMGGNYEQYF. CDR3 coding DNA: TGTGCCAGTAGTATGGGGGGGAACTACGAGCAGTACTTC. The full variable domain, its missing parts supplied by reference TRBV19 and TRBJ2-7, is DGGITQSPKYLFRKEGQNVTLSCEQNLNHDAMYWYRQDPGQGLRLIYYSQIVNDFQKGDIAEGYSVSREKKESFPLTVTSAQKNPTAFYLCASSMGGNYEQYFGPGTRLTVT.

The rearrangement links TRBV4-1 to TRBJ2-2; 9 positions agree with TRBD2. The CDR3 length is 18 residues. Germline V gene lookup returns CDR1 MGHRA and CDR2 YSYEKL. With 1 base clipped from V and 6 bases from J, the junction kept 12 bases outside the gene matches. The CDR3 sequence: CASSQGVSGSLWAGELFF. As DNA, the CDR3 is TGCGCCAGCAGCCAAGGGGTTAGCGGGAGTTTGTGGGCCGGGGAGCTGTTTTTT.

This chain joins TRBV7-9 and TRBJ2-6; 9 positions match TRBD1. V shed 3 bases, J shed 4 bases, and the junction held 13 bases outside the gene matches. Germline lookup yields CDR1 SEHNR and CDR2 FQNEAQ (reference sequence). The CDR3 loop spans 19 amino acids. CDR3 sequence: CASSFWWVGQGSGANVLTF. The CDR3 bases are TGTGCCAGCAGCTTTTGGTGGGTCGGACAGGGGTCAGGGGCCAACGTCCTGACTTTC.

V usage is TRBV4-1 and J usage is TRBJ2-1, with a possible D match to TRBD2 (6 bases). The CDR3 covers 17 residues. V gave up 7 bases and J gave up 0 bases, with 19 bases separating them. Germline V gene lookup returns CDR1 MGHRA and CDR2 YSYEKL. CDR3 bases: TGCGCCAGCACCCCCGCGGGGCAGGTAAGCTCCTACAATGAGCAGTTCTTC. Its protein product is CASTPAGQVSSYNEQFF.

This clone appeared once. The gene calls are TRBV7-9 and TRBJ2-5; 7 bases map to TRBD1. CDR3 length: 15 amino acids. The V segment lost 3 bases and the J segment 8 bases; nucleotides outside the gene matches: 12. Per germline, CDR1 SEHNR and CDR2 FQNEAQ (reference sequence). The CDR3 protein is CASSLSFGTASTQYF. The CDR3 bases are TGTGCCAGCAGCTTGAGTTTTGGGACAGCCTCCACCCAGTACTTC.

The gene calls are TRBV19 and TRBJ2-1; 8 nucleotides align to TRBD2. The length of the CDR3 is 15 residues. Germline-derived CDR1 and CDR2 are LNHDA and SQIVND (reference sequence). V was clipped by 2 bases and J by 4 bases; unmatched bases: 4. The CDR3 DNA follows: TGTGCCAGTAGTATATTACTAGCGGCTTACAATGAGCAGTTCTTC. Amino acid sequence: CASSILLAAYNEQFF.

This clone has a single count. This sample includes further DNA sequences coding for the same CDR3. The V and J genes are TRBV27 and TRBJ1-1; D ambiguous. V lost 0 bases and J 0 bases, leaving 5 bases between the germline ends. The CDR3 contains 14 residues. The germline V gene encodes CDR1 MNHEY and CDR2 SMNVEV (reference sequence). CDR3 sequence reads: CASSLSSLNTEAFF. In DNA form, the CDR3 reads TGTGCCAGCAGTTTATCGTCCCTGAACACTGAAGCTTTCTTT.

This clone was found once. The sample holds other DNA sequences that translate to the same CDR3. The chain carries TRBV7-2 and TRBJ2-7; no clear D gene. V lost 2 bases and J 2 bases, leaving 1 base between the germline ends. This CDR3 spans 11 amino acids. CDR1 is SGHTA and CDR2 is FQGNSA in the germline V gene. CDR3 bases: TGTGCCAGCAGCTTAACCTACGAGCAGTACTTC. Amino acids: CASSLTYEQYF.

The CDR3 sequence: CASSDRAGVRYNEQFF. In DNA, the CDR3 is TGTGCCAGCAGTGATCGAGCGGGAGTCCGCTACAATGAGCAGTTCTTC. J is TRBJ2-1 and V is TRBV25-1; 8 nucleotides line up with TRBD2. Germline CDR1 and CDR2: MGHDK and SYGVNS. J gave up 3 bases and V 3 bases, and 7 bases lay outside the gene matches. This CDR3 comprises 16 residues.

V is TRBV27 and J is TRBJ2-5; TRBD1 agrees at 10 bases. This CDR3 comprises 15 residues. Germline assignment: CDR1 MNHEY and CDR2 SMNVEV (reference sequence). V lost 5 bases, J lost 5 bases, and 8 bases stayed unmatched. In DNA, the CDR3 is TGTGCCAGCAGTCCCGACAGGGGGCAGGGGGAGACCCAGTACTTC. This sequence encodes CASSPDRGQGETQYF.

This clone showed up just once. The J gene is TRBJ2-7, the V gene TRBV27, with D perhaps given as TRBD1 or TRBD2 (6 bases each). V was clipped by 4 bases and J by 2 bases, with 12 bases between them. This CDR3 spans 14 amino acids. In germline, CDR1 is MNHEY, CDR2 SMNVEV (reference sequence). In nucleotides, the CDR3 is TGTGCCAGCAGTTCGGGAAGGGGGGCCTACGAGCAGTACTTC. Protein product: CASSSGRGAYEQYF.

The V call is TRBV10-3, the J call TRBJ2-7, with D possibly being TRBD1 or TRBD2 (5 bases each). The CDR3 totals 22 residues. V lost 3 bases and J lost 3, with 36 bases in between. Per the germline V gene, CDR1 is ENHRY and CDR2 is SYGVKD. This CDR3 reads CAISEPPGPTPPTTTGNYEQYF. DNA of the CDR3: TGTGCCATCAGTGAACCACCGGGACCGACCCCCCCCACAACGACTGGGAACTACGAGCAGTACTTC.

The V call is TRBV5-6, the J call TRBJ2-7; weak D call: TRBD2 (6 bases). Between the trimmed V and J ends, which lost 5 bases and 4 bases, there was a span of 13 bases. The CDR3 totals 13 residues. The germline V gene encodes CDR1 SGHDT and CDR2 YYEEEE. CDR3 bases: TGTGCCAGCAGAACCGGGAGTCAGTACGAGCAGTACTTC. It specifies CASRTGSQYEQYF. The whole variable domain, filled in from reference TRBV5-6 and TRBJ2-7, reads DAGVTQSPTHLIKTRGQQVTLRCSPKSGHDTVSWYQQALGQGPQFIFQYYEEEERQRGNFPDRFSGHQFPNYSSELNVNALLLGDSALYLCASRTGSQYEQYFGPGTRLTVT.

The chain recombines TRBV6-1 with TRBJ2-7; possible D gene TRBD1, 6 bases. Trimming took 6 bases from V and 4 from J, leaving 19 bases between them. The length of the CDR3 is 15 residues. Germline values: CDR1 MNHNS, CDR2 SASEGT. The CDR3 bases are TGTGCCAGCAGCGAGGGGACAAACTCATTGTACGAGCAGTACTTC. Protein sequence: CASSEGTNSLYEQYF.

The chain employs TRBV7-9 and TRBJ2-3, with no clear D. CDR1 and CDR2 from the germline V gene are SEHNR and FQNEAQ (reference sequence). The CDR3 runs to 15 residues. V lost 5 bases, J lost 1 base, and 13 bases lay in between. In DNA form, the CDR3 reads TGTGCCAGCAGCCTTATAAATCACGGCACAGATACGCAGTATTTT. This codes for CASSLINHGTDTQYF.

The chain combines TRBV30 with TRBJ2-7; 9 bases are shared with TRBD1. This CDR3 comprises 15 residues. The germline gives CDR1 GTSNPN, CDR2 SVGIG (reference sequence). J gave up 5 bases and V 0 bases, and 8 bases lay outside the gene matches. The CDR3 coding sequence is TGTGCCTGGAGTGTACTAGGACAGGGGAGCGACGAGCAGTACTTC. Translating gives CAWSVLGQGSDEQYF.

This chain joins TRBV7-6 and TRBJ2-7; 8 bases match TRBD2. The ends lost 5 bases at V and 2 bases at J; junction bases unmatched: 5. CDR1 is SGHVS and CDR2 is FNYEAQ in the germline V gene. The CDR3 has 14 residues. CDR3 amino acids: CASSPIAGPYEQYF. The DNA for the CDR3 is TGTGCCAGCAGCCCAATAGCGGGGCCCTACGAGCAGTACTTC.

This sequence joins TRBV7-9 and TRBJ1-2; no reliable D call. The CDR3 runs to 10 residues. CDR1 is SEHNR and CDR2 is FQNEAQ in the germline V gene (reference sequence). V lost 4 bases and J lost 13, with 10 bases in between. As DNA, the CDR3 is TGTGCCAGCAGCTGGGATTTGCTCACCTTC. Translating gives CASSWDLLTF.

As for this clone: At one end the junction does not follow the germline gene, possibly because of a read error. The rearrangement joins TRBV6-1 to TRBJ2-7; possible D gene TRBD1, 6 bases. The CDR3 length is 15 residues. Germline CDR1 and CDR2: MNHNS and SASEGT. The CDR3: CASSDWQGRSYEQHF. The CDR3 bases are TGTGCCAGCAGTGATTGGCAGGGGCGCTCCTACGAGCAGCACTTC.

The chain joins TRBV5-6 to TRBJ1-5; tentative D call: TRBD1 (5 bases). The CDR3 spans 15 residues. Trimming stripped 3 bases from V and 4 bases from J, with 14 bases between. In germline, CDR1 is SGHDT, CDR2 YYEEEE. CDR3 DNA sequence: TGTGCCAGCAGCTCGGGTGGTGAGGGGAATCAGCCCCAGCATTTT. Protein sequence: CASSSGGEGNQPQHF.

The chain uses TRBV4-1 and TRBJ2-7; the D is unclear. Germline V gives CDR1 MGHRA, CDR2 YSYEKL. Deletions cut 0 bases from V and 1 base from J, with 10 bases between. This CDR3 has 15 amino acids. CDR3 region: CASSQDHVGSYEQYF. As DNA, the CDR3 is TGCGCCAGCAGCCAAGATCACGTCGGGTCCTACGAGCAGTACTTC.

The V gene is TRBV6-5, the J gene TRBJ2-1; D uncertain. V shed 2 bases and J shed 2 bases, with 7 bases lying between them. The CDR3 loop spans 14 amino acids. The germline CDR1 and CDR2 sequences are MNHEY and SVGAGI. CDR3 nucleotide sequence: TGTGCCAGCAGTTACGACCGGGCCTACAATGAGCAGTTCTTC. It specifies CASSYDRAYNEQFF.

The chain is built from TRBV13 and TRBJ2-1, with D tentatively TRBD1 (6 bases). Trimming pared 4 bases from V and 7 bases from J, leaving 20 bases between. The germline V gene has CDR1 PRHDT and CDR2 FYEKMQ (reference sequence). The CDR3 totals 16 residues. The chain's CDR3 is CASSSESWGRENEQFF. CDR3 bases: TGTGCCAGCAGCTCCGAGAGTTGGGGGCGCGAAAATGAGCAGTTCTTC.

The chain combines TRBV11-2 with TRBJ1-3, with D possibly TRBD1 on 5 matching bases. The CDR3 is 11 amino acids. Germline V gene data show CDR1 as SGHAT and CDR2 as FQNNGV. Trimming stripped 3 bases from V and 12 bases from J, with 9 bases between. As DNA, the CDR3 is TGTGCCAGCAGCTTCGGGACCTTCATATATTTT. Translation gives CASSFGTFIYF.

V gene TRBV6-5 combines with J gene TRBJ2-3; no clear D gene. V was cut by 6 bases and J by 6 bases, with 13 bases left in between. The CDR3 loop spans 13 amino acids. Germline V gene data show CDR1 as MNHEY and CDR2 as SVGAGI. The CDR3 DNA reads as TGTGCCAGCAGCAACAGCCACTCGGATACGCAGTATTTT. This encodes CASSNSHSDTQYF.